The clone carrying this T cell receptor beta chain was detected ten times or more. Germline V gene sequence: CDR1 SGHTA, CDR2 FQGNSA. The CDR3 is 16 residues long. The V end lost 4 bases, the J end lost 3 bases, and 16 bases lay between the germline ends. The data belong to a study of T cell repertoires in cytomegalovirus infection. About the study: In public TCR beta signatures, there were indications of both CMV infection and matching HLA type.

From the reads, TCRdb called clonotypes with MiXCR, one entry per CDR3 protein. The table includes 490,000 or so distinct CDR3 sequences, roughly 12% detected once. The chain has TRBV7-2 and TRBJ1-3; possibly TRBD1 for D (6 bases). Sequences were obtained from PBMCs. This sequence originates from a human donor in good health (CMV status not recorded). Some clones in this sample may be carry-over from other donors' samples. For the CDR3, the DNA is TGTGCCAGCAGCTCGCGACAGGCTAGGATTGGAAACACCATATATTTT. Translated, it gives CASSSRQARIGNTIYF.